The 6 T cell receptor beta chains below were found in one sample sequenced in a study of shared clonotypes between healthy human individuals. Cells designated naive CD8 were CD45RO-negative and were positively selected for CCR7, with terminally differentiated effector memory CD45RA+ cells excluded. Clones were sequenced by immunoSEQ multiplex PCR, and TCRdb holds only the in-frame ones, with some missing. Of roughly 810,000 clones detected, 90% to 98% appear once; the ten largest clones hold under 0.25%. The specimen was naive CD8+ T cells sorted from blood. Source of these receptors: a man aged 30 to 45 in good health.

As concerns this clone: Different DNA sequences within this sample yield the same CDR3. The CDR3 sequence: CASSPGGNTIYF. The CDR3 nucleotides are TGTGCCAGCAGTCCCGGAGGAAACACCATATATTTT. The chain combines TRBV25-1 with TRBJ1-3; no clear D. V lost 5 bases and J lost 4, with 6 bases in between. Germline assignment: CDR1 MGHDK and CDR2 SYGVNS. The CDR3 consists of 12 residues.

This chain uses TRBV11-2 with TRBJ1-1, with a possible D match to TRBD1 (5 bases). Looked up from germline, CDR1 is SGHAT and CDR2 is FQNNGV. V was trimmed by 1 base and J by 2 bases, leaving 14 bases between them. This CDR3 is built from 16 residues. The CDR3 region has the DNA TGTGCCAGCAGCTTAGCATCTACAGGAATTAACACTGAAGCTTTCTTT. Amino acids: CASSLASTGINTEAFF.

In DNA form, the CDR3 reads TGTGCTCTCAGGCTAGATACGCAGTATTTT. Its translation is CALRLDTQYF. J is TRBJ2-3 and V is TRBV7-9, with no clear D. The germline gives CDR1 SEHNR, CDR2 FQNEAQ (reference sequence). CDR3 length: 10 residues.

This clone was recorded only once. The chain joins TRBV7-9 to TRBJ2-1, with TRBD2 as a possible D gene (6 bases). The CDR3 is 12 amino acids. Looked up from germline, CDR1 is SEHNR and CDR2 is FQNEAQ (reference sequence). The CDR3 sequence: CLSRAGNDEQFF. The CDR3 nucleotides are TGTCTCTCGAGGGCGGGAAACGATGAGCAGTTCTTC. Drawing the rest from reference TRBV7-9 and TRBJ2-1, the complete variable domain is DTGVSQNPRHKITKRGQNVTFRCDPISEHNRLYWYRQTLGQGPEFLTYFQNEAQLEKSRLLSDRFSAERPKGSFSTLEIQRTEQGDSAMYLCLSRAGNDEQFFGPGTRLTVL.

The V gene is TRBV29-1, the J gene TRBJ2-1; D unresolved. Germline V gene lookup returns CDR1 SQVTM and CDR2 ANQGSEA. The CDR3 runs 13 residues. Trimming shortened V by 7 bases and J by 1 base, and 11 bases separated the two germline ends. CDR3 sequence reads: CSASEGSYNEQFF. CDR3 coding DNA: TGCAGCGCCTCCGAAGGGTCCTACAATGAGCAGTTCTTC.

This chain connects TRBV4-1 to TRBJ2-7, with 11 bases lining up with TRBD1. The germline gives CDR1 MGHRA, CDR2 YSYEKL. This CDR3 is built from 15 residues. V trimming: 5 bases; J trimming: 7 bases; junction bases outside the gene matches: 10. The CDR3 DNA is TGCGCCAGCAGCACTCTACGGGACAGGGGGGTAGAGCAGTACTTC. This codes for CASSTLRDRGVEQYF.